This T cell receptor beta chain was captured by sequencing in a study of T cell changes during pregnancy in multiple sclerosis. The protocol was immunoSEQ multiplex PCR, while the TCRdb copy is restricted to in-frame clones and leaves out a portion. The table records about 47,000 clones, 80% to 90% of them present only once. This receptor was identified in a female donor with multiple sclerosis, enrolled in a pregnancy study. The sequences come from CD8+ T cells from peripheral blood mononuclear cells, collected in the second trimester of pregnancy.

CDR3 sequence reads: CASSAQWAPGELFF. As DNA, the CDR3 is TGTGCCAGCTCAGCCCAGTGGGCCCCCGGGGAGCTGTTTTTT. The gene calls are TRBV18 and TRBJ2-2, with unresolved D. This CDR3 comprises 14 residues. Between the trimmed V and J ends, which lost 5 bases and 6 bases, there was a span of 13 bases. The germline CDR1 and CDR2 sequences are KGHSH and LQKENI.